Listed here are 9 T cell receptor beta chains from one sample, sequenced in a study of cytomegalovirus exposure and HLA in healthy donors. Use of 60 Vbeta and 13 Jbeta primers characterized the PCR. The method was immunoSEQ multiplex PCR; TCRdb's version includes in-frame clones alone and lacks a portion of them. The table lists roughly 190,000 clones, roughly 81% of them singletons. The sequencing sample was made of PBMCs. The receptors derive from a woman younger than 45 in good health and CMV-seropositive.

A single count supports this clone. The V call is TRBV7-2, the J call TRBJ2-2, with 9 bases identical to TRBD2. The ends lost 1 base at V and 3 bases at J; junction bases unmatched: 9. Germline assignment: CDR1 SGHTA and CDR2 FQGNSA. The CDR3 is 18 amino acids. CDR3 protein: CASSLVIAGELYTGELFF. The CDR3 DNA reads as TGTGCCAGCAGCTTAGTGATAGCGGGAGAATTATACACCGGGGAGCTGTTTTTT.

The gene calls are TRBV15 and TRBJ1-1; perhaps TRBD1 as D (5 bases). The CDR3 contains 17 residues. V dropped 2 bases and J dropped 4 bases, with 20 bases sitting between them. The germline gives CDR1 LNHNV, CDR2 YYDKDF (reference sequence). CDR3: CATSRPGRQSGGTEAFF. Here the CDR3 DNA reads TGTGCCACCAGCAGACCAGGACGCCAGTCGGGGGGCACTGAAGCTTTCTTT.

The rearrangement links TRBV4-2 to TRBJ2-7; TRBD1 matches at 8 bases. In germline, CDR1 is LGHNA, CDR2 YNFKEQ. V lost 3 bases and J lost 3; bases outside the gene matches: 10. The CDR3 is 16 amino acids. The CDR3 loop is CASSQEGQGRFYEQYF. In nucleotides, the CDR3 is TGTGCCAGCAGCCAGGAAGGACAGGGACGATTCTACGAGCAGTACTTC.

The chain combines TRBV23-1 with TRBJ2-1; weak D call: TRBD2 (5 bases). TRBV23-1 counts as an open reading frame of uncertain function. V lost 0 bases and J lost 3, with 18 bases in between. The CDR3 length is 18 residues. The CDR3 sequence is CASSQSGSETRSYNEQFF. Here the CDR3 DNA reads TGCGCCAGCAGTCAATCGGGTTCGGAAACTAGGAGCTACAATGAGCAGTTCTTC.

V and J are TRBV15 and TRBJ2-7, with 7 bases aligning to TRBD2. CDR3 length: 15 residues. Germline CDR1 and CDR2: LNHNV and YYDKDF (reference sequence). The J segment lost 0 bases and the V segment lost 1 base, leaving 3 bases of the junction unmatched. DNA for the CDR3: TGTGCCACCAGCAGAGGGGGGGGGAACTCCTACGAGCAGTACTTC. Its protein is CATSRGGGNSYEQYF.

The rearrangement uses TRBV5-6 and TRBJ2-7; the D is unclear. V was pared by 1 base and J by 0 bases, with 8 bases between. This CDR3 is built from 14 residues. Germline loops: CDR1 SGHDT, CDR2 YYEEEE. The chain's CDR3 is CASSLPGASYEQYF. The CDR3 nucleotides read TGTGCCAGCAGCTTGCCGGGTGCCTCCTACGAGCAGTACTTC.

V gene TRBV7-6 combines with J gene TRBJ2-2, with no clear D. CDR1 and CDR2 from the germline V gene are SGHVS and FNYEAQ. The CDR3 consists of 14 residues. V lost 3 bases, J lost 1 base, and 6 bases lay in between. The chain's CDR3 is CASSLNMNTGELFF. The CDR3 DNA follows: TGTGCCAGCAGCTTGAACATGAACACCGGGGAGCTGTTTTTT.

The chain is built from TRBV7-3 and TRBJ2-5, with TRBD2 as a possible D gene (5 bases). V was cut by 1 base and J by 5 bases, with 14 bases left in between. Germline CDR1 and CDR2: SGHTA and FQGTGA. The CDR3 is 15 amino acids. CDR3 sequence (DNA): TGTGCCAGCAGCTTAAGTTCCGGGGTCTACGAGACCCAGTACTTC. Protein: CASSLSSGVYETQYF.

CDR3 loop: CASSLAQGSQETQYF. The CDR3 region has the DNA TGTGCCAGCAGCTTAGCGCAGGGCAGCCAAGAGACCCAGTACTTC. The rearrangement joins TRBV7-9 to TRBJ2-5; D may be TRBD1 (5 bases). The CDR3 is made up of 15 amino acids. The V end lost 0 bases, the J end lost 1 base, and 9 bases lay between the germline ends. The germline V gene has CDR1 SEHNR and CDR2 FQNEAQ (reference sequence).